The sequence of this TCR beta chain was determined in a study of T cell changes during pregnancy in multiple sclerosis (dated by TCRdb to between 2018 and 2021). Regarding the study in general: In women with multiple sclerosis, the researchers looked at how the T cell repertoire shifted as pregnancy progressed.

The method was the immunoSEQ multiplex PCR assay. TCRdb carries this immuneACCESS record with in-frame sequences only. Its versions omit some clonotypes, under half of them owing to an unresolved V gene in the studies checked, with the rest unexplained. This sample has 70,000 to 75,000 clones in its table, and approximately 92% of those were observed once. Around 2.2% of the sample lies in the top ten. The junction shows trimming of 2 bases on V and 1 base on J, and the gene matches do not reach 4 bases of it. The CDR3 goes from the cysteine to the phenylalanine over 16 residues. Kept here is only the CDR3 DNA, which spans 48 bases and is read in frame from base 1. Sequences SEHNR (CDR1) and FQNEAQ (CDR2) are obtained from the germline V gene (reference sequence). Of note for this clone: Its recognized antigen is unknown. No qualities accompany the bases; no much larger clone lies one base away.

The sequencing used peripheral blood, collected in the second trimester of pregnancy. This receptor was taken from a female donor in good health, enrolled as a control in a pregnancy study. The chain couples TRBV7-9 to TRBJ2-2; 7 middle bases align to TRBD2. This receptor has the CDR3 CASSLPAGENTGELFF. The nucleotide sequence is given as TGTGCCAGCAGCTTACCGGCGGGGGAGAACACCGGGGAGCTGTTTTTT.